This entry concerns a single TCR beta chain. The specificity of this receptor is unknown. No base-level quality is on record; no much larger clone is a single base apart. This entry comes from a study of blood T cell repertoires in COVID-19 (dated by TCRdb to the early 2020s). For context, the study as a whole: The collaborator samples originated in the United States, Italy and Spain and spanned the acute and convalescent phases of COVID-19. The material from the prospective study consisted of cDNA or gDNA derived from T cells, B-cell-depleted T cells, or PBMCs. The dataset comprised deeply sampled blood TCRbeta repertoires from subjects exposed to, actively infected with, or recovered from COVID-19. The repertoires were released in a freely available public database intended as a resource for research on the immune response to SARS-CoV-2. Samples came from the ongoing ImmuneRACE study (first 160 participants) plus 1,254 subjects from 6 global collaborators. A de-identified subject ID, COVID-19 status, age in years and sex were almost always included in the sample metadata. HLA class I and class II types, where available, came from metadata supplied by the sample provider rather than from assay-based typing. The investigation overall reported the following: How much clinical and demographic metadata was included differed by source and by participant, and the metadata was provided uncurated.

TCRbeta CDR3 regions were amplified from genomic DNA using the immunoSEQ Assay, a bias-controlled multiplex PCR. The authors processed their data as follows. The number of nucleated cells in each sample was estimated from the amplification of reference gene primers within the assay. To quantify the absolute abundance of each unique TCRbeta CDR3 rearrangement, sequence reads were collapsed and filtered. For each sample, productive Simpson clonality was calculated as the square root of Simpson's diversity index over productive rearrangements. Drawn from immuneACCESS, this table holds only the in-frame rearrangements with V and J called that TCRdb kept. Clones are partly lost; checked studies trace under half to an unresolved V gene and leave the rest unexplained. V, J and clone size reflect that table, while D and trimming were determined from the DNA. A total of 200,000 or so clones appear in this sample, nearly 90% of them only once. Approximately 2.3% of the sample is held by the ten biggest clonotypes.

Participants in the prospective study were enrolled through a virtual design, were aged 18 to 89 years, and lived in 20 to 30 United States geographic areas. To assign participants to cohorts, the prospective study relied on clinical history that participants themselves reported in a screening survey and a study questionnaire. Each participant in the prospective study had whole blood, serum and a nasopharyngeal or oropharyngeal swab collected by mobile phlebotomists. Additional blood draws and questionnaires over an approximately 2-month period could optionally be provided by prospective study participants. Before DNA extraction, prospective study blood samples were shipped either frozen or at room temperature. Sequences were obtained from PBMCs or T cells enriched from blood (not recorded which). This receptor was identified in a woman aged 40 to 49 with acute COVID-19.

The sequenced DNA is TGCAGCGTTTTAGGGGGCTACAATGAGCAGTTCTTC. Its product reads: CSVLGGYNEQFF. The chain is assembled from TRBV29-1 and TRBJ2-1; 6 matching bases give a weak D call of TRBD1. The germline V gene yields SQVTM for CDR1 and ANQGSEA for CDR2. Trimming takes 5 bases from V and 3 bases from J, and the germline ends sit 8 bases apart. The CDR3 spans 12 residues, from the cysteine through the phenylalanine. Of all the DNA, just the CDR3 is kept, 36 bases in frame from base 1.